Reported below is one TCR beta chain. Its cognate antigen is unknown. The data originate from a study of neurological immune-mediated disorders. Study results and limitations: Levels of TCR clonal expansion peaked in HTLV-1-associated myelopathy and reached their lowest in multiple sclerosis, under those of healthy controls. The expanded clones of different subjects shared no CDR3 amino acid sequences (suggesting private repertoires in all groups).

With V trimmed by 2 bases and J by 0 bases, 3 bases remained unmatched. Germline CDR1 reads LNHNV; CDR2 reads YYDKDF (reference sequence). This CDR3 is built from 15 residues. TCRdb re-derived calls from the 5' RACE reads in MiXCR, one entry per CDR3 protein. The sample yields 72,000 or so distinct CDR3 sequences, roughly 17% seen once. Healthy control samples came from blood bank volunteers in Maryland, USA. The unsorted libraries were prepared from 2 million PBMCs (stored at -80 C). This TCR came from a woman aged 40 to 55 in good health. The rearrangement joins TRBV15 to TRBJ2-5; TRBD1 matches at 7 bases. Sequencing was carried out using PBMCs. The CDR3 loop reads CATSRKTGYQETQYF. As DNA, the CDR3 is TGTGCCACCAGCAGAAAGACAGGGTACCAAGAGACCCAGTACTTC.